These T cell receptor beta chains were read from a single sample in a study of blood T cell repertoires in COVID-19. Generated by immunoSEQ multiplex PCR, the TCRdb table keeps only in-frame clones and is missing some. The sample lists about 270,000 clones; around 89% were seen once. Sequencing was carried out using PBMCs or T cells enriched from blood (not recorded which). The receptors originated from a young woman who had recovered from COVID-19. Each CDR3 is given with its conserved first and last residue. A D gene is named only where the DNA matches it firmly. Some rows have no size entry. The others give once, few or many, or a class for an expanded clone.

D,size,V,J,DNA,CDR3
NA,NA,TRBV11-3,TRBJ1-2,TGTGCCAGCAGCCCAACCGGGACAACCAACTATGGCTACACCTTC,CASSPTGTTNYGYTF
NA,once,TRBV7-9,TRBJ2-7,TGTGCCAGCAGCTTAGAAGGAGGGTTAGGGCAGTACTTC,CASSLEGGLGQYF
TRBD2,NA,TRBV3-1/TRBV3-2,TRBJ2-3,TGTGCCAGCAGCCACACTAGCGGACCTAGCACAGATACGCAGTATTTT,CASSHTSGPSTDTQYF
TRBD1,NA,TRBV27,TRBJ1-5,TGTGCCAGCAGTAGAACCGGGACAGGTACCGATTGGCCCCAGCATTTT,CASSRTGTGTDWPQHF
TRBD1,NA,TRBV28,TRBJ1-1,TGTGCCAGCAGTCCTGGACAGGTGCCCACTGAAGCTTTCTTT,CASSPGQVPTEAFF
TRBD1,NA,TRBV7-8,TRBJ1-6,TGTGCCAGCAGCTTAGCAGGGGGCCGTAATTCACCCCTCCACTTT,CASSLAGGRNSPLHF
TRBD1,NA,TRBV9,TRBJ1-6,TGTGCCAGCAGCGGATTTAGGACAGGGAGCAATTCACCCCTCCACTTT,CASSGFRTGSNSPLHF
NA,NA,TRBV2,TRBJ1-1,TGTGCCAGCAGTCAGGGGTGGGGAAGGAACACTGAAGCTTTCTTT,CASSQGWGRNTEAFF
TRBD1,NA,TRBV19,TRBJ1-5,TGTGCCAGTAGTACCCCGGACAGGGCTAGCAATCAGCCCCAGCATTTT,CASSTPDRASNQPQHF
TRBD2,NA,TRBV6-5,TRBJ2-7,TGTGCCAGCAGTTACAGTTCCCGGCTAGCGGAGGAGTACTTC,CASSYSSRLAEEYF
TRBD2,NA,TRBV7-9,TRBJ2-5,TGTGCCAGCAGCTGGCGTGCGGGGGGGCAAGAGACCCAGTACTTC,CASSWRAGGQETQYF
NA,NA,TRBV5-1,TRBJ2-5,TGCGCCAGCAGCGCACCGACCGGGGGTGTGGAGACCCAGTACTTC,CASSAPTGGVETQYF
NA,NA,TRBV6-5,TRBJ2-7,TGTGCCAGCAACGAATGGTCTAGCGACCCCGAGCAGTACTTC,CASNEWSSDPEQYF
NA,NA,TRBV5-1,TRBJ1-6,TGCGCCAGCAGCTTGACCAGGAATAATTCACCCCTCCACTTT,CASSLTRNNSPLHF
TRBD1,NA,TRBV11-2,TRBJ2-5,TGTGCCAGCAGCCGGGAGACAGGGGGGCAAGAGACCCAGTACTTC,CASSRETGGQETQYF